This record looks at one TCR beta chain sequence and its context. The data stem from a study of blood T cell repertoires in COVID-19. Background on the study: Both acute and convalescent COVID-19 samples were obtained from the United States, Italy and Spain. From T cells, B-cell-depleted T cells, or PBMCs came the material, which was cDNA or gDNA.

This CDR3 is 15 amino acids long. The J segment lost 5 bases and the V segment lost 3 bases, leaving 8 bases of the junction unmatched. Germline CDR1 and CDR2: MNHEY and SMNVEV (reference sequence). Per the authors' pipeline: Amplifying reference gene primers gave estimates of nucleated cell counts. Generated by immunoSEQ multiplex PCR, the TCRdb table keeps only in-frame clones and is missing some. V and J calls and clone size come straight from that table; D and trimming were deduced from the DNA. The table includes 390,000 or so clones, around 86% detected once. The TCR sequence derives from a woman aged 25 to 39 with active or convalescent COVID-19. This chain uses TRBV27 with TRBJ2-7; TRBD1 matches at 9 bases. Sequencing was performed on peripheral blood. The CDR3 loop reads CASSFGTGTSNEQYF. The CDR3 DNA is TGTGCCAGCAGTTTCGGGACAGGGACTTCTAACGAGCAGTACTTC.